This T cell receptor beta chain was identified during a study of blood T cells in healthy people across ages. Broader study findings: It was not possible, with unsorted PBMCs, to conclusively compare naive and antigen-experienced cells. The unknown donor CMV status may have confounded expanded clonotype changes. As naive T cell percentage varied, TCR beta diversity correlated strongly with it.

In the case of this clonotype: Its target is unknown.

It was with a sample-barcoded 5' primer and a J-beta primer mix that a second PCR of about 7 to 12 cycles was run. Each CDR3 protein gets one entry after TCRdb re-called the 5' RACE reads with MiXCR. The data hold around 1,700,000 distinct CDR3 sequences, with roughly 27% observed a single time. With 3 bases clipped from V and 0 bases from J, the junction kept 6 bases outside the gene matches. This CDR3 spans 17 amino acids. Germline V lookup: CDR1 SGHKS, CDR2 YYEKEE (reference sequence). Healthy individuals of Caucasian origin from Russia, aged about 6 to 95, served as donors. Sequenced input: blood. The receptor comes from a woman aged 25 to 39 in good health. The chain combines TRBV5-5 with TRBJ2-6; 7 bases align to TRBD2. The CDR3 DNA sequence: TGTGCCAGCAGCTGGGGGGGGACTGGCTCTGGGGCCAACGTCCTGACTTTC. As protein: CASSWGGTGSGANVLTF.